Reported below is one T cell receptor beta chain. Its antigen has not been determined. No base-level quality is on record; no much larger clone is a single base apart. The data stem from a study of cytomegalovirus exposure and HLA in healthy donors (dated by TCRdb to about 2017). Turning to the overall study: An earlier analysis of 550 to 700 of the donors reported approximately 270 Gb of sequence data and 120 million or so unique TCR beta sequences from 150 million to 200 million T cells. Roughly 300 gigabases of sequencing data and approximately 91 million unique TCR sequences made up an early release that covered under 750 HLA-typed donors. Of the 300 to 450 genotyped donors, approximately 83% fell in the genetic ancestry cluster associated with self-reported Caucasian donors. The study aimed to test whether cataloging public T cell receptors could reveal signatures of past pathogen exposure. The T cell repertoires of 666 subjects were profiled by immunosequencing and related to cytomegalovirus serostatus. In addition to the first cohort of around 670 subjects, a separate validation cohort of around 110 different subjects was used. To predict cytomegalovirus infection status, the study combined high-throughput TCR immunosequencing, statistical association of individual TCRs with disease status, and machine learning. In a later analysis, previously published TCR beta repertoires from several hundred donors were re-analyzed and high-resolution HLA genotyping was added so that TCR occurrence patterns could be studied. In the later analysis, no new phenotypic data were used to find candidate immune exposures; instead, reliance was placed on TCR beta sequences and their occurrence across donors. An earlier analysis of approximately 640 of the donors applied high-throughput TCR beta sequencing to assess whether each TCR beta V gene segment acted as functional or pseudogenic. Donor age, sex, ethnicity and CMV serostatus were collected together with the repertoire data. Genome-wide SNP genotypes for about 55% of the roughly 670 donors were used in a later genetic analysis, which treated that subset as a discovery cohort. Every discovery cohort repertoire had been produced on one sequencing platform. Both class I and class II loci were covered by HLA typing, at four-digit resolution. The number of donors typed differed by locus, with 629-630 for A, B, C, DRB1 and DQB1, around 500 for DQA1, some 570 for DPA1, and approximately 470 for DPB1. A few DR-DQ haplotypes were treated as single units for association and clustering because of strong linkage in the cohort. On average, roughly 240,000 unique TCR beta nucleotide sequences were sequenced per donor among several hundred genotyped donors of the cohort, with 15% to 20% of those sequences being non-productive.

General conclusions and limits of the study: The presence/absence analyses assumed that sequencing depth was roughly uniform across donors, and that assumption may not be true. In both the original and validation cohorts, the classifier was reported to diagnose cytomegalovirus status with high specificity and sensitivity. The only immune exposure information available for the cohort was CMV serostatus. Strong co-occurrence of HLA alleles, especially DR and DQ, made assigning TCR associations to individual alleles difficult. The authors suggested that the approach could potentially be extended to other disease states and immunological phenotypes. In this cohort, only TCR beta chains were sequenced, and detectable features were limited by the absence of alpha or paired-chain data. In a later analysis, HLA-associated TCR beta chains showed more clonal expansion and lower generation probabilities than non-associated chains that were equally common. Specific HLA alleles were associated with some 15,000 TCR beta sequences at a false discovery rate of 0.05 in a later analysis. An association between a missense DCLRE1C variant and V-gene and J-gene trimming of TCR beta chains was found in a later genetic analysis and replicated in an independent cohort. Because some donors lacked HLA typing at each locus, the association tests relied only on the typed subset. In the study, 164 TCR beta chains were listed as associated with cytomegalovirus. In an earlier analysis of fewer than 700 of the donors, most TCR beta V segments appeared in productive rearrangements about 90% or about 30% of the time, broadly matching IMGT annotations. A further reported finding was that TCR beta sequences accurately predicted the HLA-A and HLA-B alleles for most subjects in the first cohort. Correlated functional status among segregating V segments might reflect linkage disequilibrium, but an unknown experimental factor could not be ruled out. Compared with the 666-donor mean, donors in an Asian-associated ancestry cluster had fewer N-insertions in productive TCRs, according to a later genetic analysis. According to a later analysis, TCR association rates differed among HLA loci, with DRB1 alleles showing the most associated TCRs and HLA-C alleles showing the fewest. In vitro tests confirmed that a few of the cytomegalovirus-associated TCR beta chains recognize cytomegalovirus antigens. The sequencing pipeline was judged likely to have produced a cluster of highly shared sequence variants as a technical artifact. Roughly 17 rarely observed V segments, including chromosome 9 orphons, were excluded from the earlier analysis of about 600 of the donors because counts were too low. According to a later analysis, most CMV-associated TCR beta chains appeared to be HLA-restricted, and the HLA associations seemed to be driven largely by CMV exposure. Some IMGT-functional V segments, including TRBV6-2 and TRBV6-3, could not be distinguished by the 87-base-pair reads and were therefore excluded. Across donors, most TCR sequences were observed very rarely, whereas some public TCRs were present in many individuals. A later analysis reported that several top co-occurrence clusters appeared linked to parvovirus B19, influenza, CMV and Epstein-Barr virus.

Libraries were made using the immunoSEQ multiplex PCR assay. For the multiplex PCR, a mixture combining 60 forward primers for TCR Vbeta segments and 13 reverse primers for TCR Jbeta segments was used. The CDR3 region of rearranged TCR beta genes was amplified from genomic DNA with a multiplex PCR assay. The amplified TCR beta libraries were sequenced on the Illumina HiSeq System as 87-base-pair reads. Under the source paper's analysis protocol: In a later analysis, approximately 74 million unique TCR beta chains were counted across the 650 to 700 repertoires, and approximately 9.9 million of these chains were shared by at least two donors. Raw reads were error-corrected and collapsed into unique sequences by a nearest-neighbor algorithm in which closely related sequences were merged to remove PCR and sequencing errors. V, D and J gene segments were assigned by aligning CDR3 sequences to IMGT reference sequences. For a sequence to be retained, a match of at least six nucleotides was required to both a V gene segment and a J gene segment. A rearrangement was called productive if the CDR3 had no stop codons and remained in frame with V and J, and every other rearrangement was called non-productive. Following IMGT convention, CDR3 was defined as the stretch from the second conserved V-encoded cysteine to the conserved J-encoded phenylalanine. In an earlier analysis of around 600 of the donors, sequences lacking an unambiguous match to a single V gene segment were excluded. An earlier analysis of a few hundred of the donors classified V segments as functional when productive rearrangements were above 56.7% and as segregating when the standard deviation between donors was above 5%. A statistical classification framework was built for diagnosing cytomegalovirus status from the catalog of TCR beta chain sequences. A later analysis assigned V and J genes by comparing TCR nucleotide sequences with IMGT/GENE-DB human TR gene sequences. A later analysis assigned CDR3 sequences and most-parsimonious VDJ recombination scenarios with the TCRdist pipeline. In a later analysis, every TCR beta chain was defined by the combination of its CDR3 amino acid sequence and its V-gene family, and reads without a unique V-gene family were dropped. In a later analysis, a few hundred highly shared, low-generation-probability nucleotide sequences were removed to address suspected cross-contamination and a sequencing artifact. A later analysis calculated a clonal expansion index for each public chain from normalized within-repertoire ranks of inferred template counts. Generation probabilities in a later analysis came from a VDJ recombination model fitted to out-of-frame rearrangements, and those results were checked against IGoR. Hypergeometric tests were used in a later analysis to score TCR-TCR, TCR-HLA and TCR-CMV co-occurrence, with a repertoire-size bias correction applied to the TCR pairs. False discovery rates were estimated in a later analysis by permuting HLA or CMV assignments 20 times. In a later analysis, co-occurring TCRs were grouped using DBSCAN, and TCRdist sequence similarity was added for clustering within HLA-allele-positive subsets. Repertoires with fewer than 30,000 or more than 120,000 public chains were left out of co-occurrence clustering, as were five repertoires with anomalous nucleotide sharing. TCRdb took this table from immuneACCESS and kept in-frame rearrangements with V and J called. Such tables lack part of the clones; where checked against another copy, unresolved V genes explain under half of the gap, and the rest is unexplained. V and J calls and clone size follow that table, whereas D and trimming were derived from the DNA. Recorded for this sample are roughly 170,000 clones; roughly four fifths of them occurred a single time. The biggest ten clones account for 0.6% to 0.95% of the sample.

The cohort consisted of 600 or so healthy bone marrow donors. At the time of sampling, every cohort member was nominally healthy, though immune exposures that went unrecorded were likely present. The donor tested CMV seronegative and was one of the 352 seronegative cohort members. A peripheral blood sample was collected from each donor, and TCR beta sequencing was performed on peripheral blood mononuclear cells. Genomic DNA was extracted from the blood cell samples with the Qiagen DNeasy Blood Extraction Kit. The CDR3 starts with the cysteine, ends with the phenylalanine, and has 15 residues. Of the read, only the CDR3 DNA is kept; its 45 bases are in frame from base 1. The germline V gene supplies CDR1 KGHSH and CDR2 LQKENI. Trimming at the junction amounts to 0 bases on V and 2 bases on J, and the germline ends lie 11 bases apart.

This receptor was taken from a female donor in good health and CMV-seronegative. The sequence is built from TRBV18 and TRBJ2-7, with a weak D call of TRBD2 (5 bases match). The material sequenced was PBMCs. CDR3 sequence: CASSPPSLGAYEQYF. The sequenced DNA: TGTGCCAGCTCACCACCGAGTCTGGGAGCCTACGAGCAGTACTTC.